The source of this TCR beta chain is a study of T cell repertoires in cytomegalovirus infection. Overall study: Used in the study were CMV epitopes, some recently identified and HLA-C-restricted, others well-studied and HLA-B-restricted. Indications of both CMV infection and matching HLA type were provided by public TCR beta signatures.

This clonotype was found a few times. What it recognizes is unknown. At one end, the junction sequence differs from germline, possibly due to a read error. The study, taken as a whole, reports: Cumulative public TCR beta family frequency identified CMV carriers with the relevant HLA. HLA-C-restricted CMV clonotypes gave the most frequent clonotype in two of eight donors.

TCRdb recomputed calls from the reads with MiXCR, one row per CDR3 protein. The repertoire holds about 160,000 distinct CDR3 sequences, with roughly 21% as singletons. The CDR3 extends over 16 amino acids. Germline-derived CDR1 and CDR2 are MNHNY and SVGAGI (reference sequence). V and J are TRBV6-6 and TRBJ2-3; 9 nucleotides align to TRBD2. The clonotype originates from a human donor in good health (CMV status not recorded). Some clones in this sample may be carry-over from other donors' samples. Sequences were derived from CD8+ T cells from cultured PBMCs, sampled from culture after CMV antigen stimulation. For the CDR3, the DNA is TGTACCAGTGCGCGGGGGGGGGCTTCGGACACAGATACGCAGTATTTT. This translates into CTSARGGASDTDTQYF.